This T cell receptor beta chain was recovered during a study of blood T cells in healthy people across ages. Using a J-beta primer mix together with a sample-barcoded 5' primer, a second PCR was run for roughly 6 to 12 cycles. Each cDNA molecule was tagged by a template-switch adaptor with 12 random nucleotides. TCRdb reprocessed the 5' RACE reads via MiXCR and lists one record per CDR3 protein. The sample records hundreds of thousands of distinct CDR3 sequences, roughly 49% being singletons. The table lists this clonotype with a few counts. Its antigen is undetermined. The study drew donors from healthy Caucasian individuals in Russia aged roughly 6 to 95. Study-level points and caveats: No conclusive comparison of naive versus antigen-experienced cells was possible with unsorted PBMCs. Higher diversity and more naive CD4+ cells were features of long-lived donors, compared to aged donors.

Germline V CDR1 and CDR2: DFQATT, SNEGSKA (reference sequence). J lost 0 bases, V lost 2 bases, and 11 bases had no gene match. The CDR3 is 19 amino acids. This receptor was taken from a woman between 55 and 75 years old in good health. The chain joins TRBV20-1 to TRBJ2-1; TRBD2 matches at 12 bases. The sample consisted of blood. This CDR3 is CSARPPLAGGSFSYNEQFF. CDR3 in DNA: TGCAGTGCTAGACCCCCTCTAGCGGGAGGGTCCTTCTCCTACAATGAGCAGTTCTTC.